The 27 T cell receptor beta chains below were found in one sample sequenced in a study of cytomegalovirus exposure and HLA in healthy donors (dated by TCRdb to the late 2010s). The library came from the immunoSEQ multiplex PCR assay. The multiplex PCR relied on a mix of 60 forward primers for TCR Vbeta segments and 13 reverse primers for TCR Jbeta segments. TCRdb provides this immuneACCESS table in a form limited to in-frame rearrangements. Some clones are lacking; in checked studies, under half of them reflect an unresolved V gene, and why the rest are absent is not known. The sample table lists about 160,000 clones, around 80% of them with a count of one. The ten largest clones represent roughly 1.2% of the sample. The sample consisted of PBMCs. These receptors all stem from a boy aged 2-9 years in good health and CMV-seronegative.

This chain joins TRBV7-4 and TRBJ1-2, with 7 bases lining up with TRBD1. CDR1 and CDR2 from the germline V gene are SGHVT and SQSDAQ. Trimming at V came to 1 base and at J to 7 bases, leaving 9 bases not matched to a gene. This CDR3 is 15 amino acids long. CDR3 DNA sequence: TGTGCCAGCAGCTTAGTCGGCCGAGGGGGCCGTGGCTACACCTTC. It codes for CASSLVGRGGRGYTF.

This chain connects TRBV19 to TRBJ2-7; no clear D gene. Per germline, CDR1 LNHDA and CDR2 SQIVND (reference sequence). The CDR3 runs to 13 residues. V was shortened by 3 bases and J by 3 bases, with 9 bases between the two germline ends. In nucleotides, the CDR3 is TGTGCCAGTAGTATGGGCATTCACTACGAGCAGTACTTC. It translates to CASSMGIHYEQYF.

This clone has just a few counts. The DNA of the CDR3 is TGTGCCAGCAGCCCGTCAGCGGGGGGGCCCTCCGTCCTTTCCAATGAGCAGTTCTTC. Protein: CASSPSAGGPSVLSNEQFF. The V gene is TRBV11-2, the J gene TRBJ2-1, with 10 bases aligning to TRBD2. Germline V CDR1 and CDR2: SGHAT, FQNNGV. The CDR3 length is 19 residues. J lost 6 bases, V lost 5 bases, and 19 bases had no gene match.

The J gene is TRBJ2-7, the V gene TRBV6-5, with 7 bases fitting TRBD1. The CDR3 contains 13 residues. V trimming: 8 bases; J trimming: 0 bases; junction bases outside the gene matches: 4. Germline values: CDR1 MNHEY, CDR2 SVGAGI. The DNA of the CDR3 is TGTGCCAGCCGGGGACAGCTCTCCTACGAGCAGTACTTC. Its protein is CASRGQLSYEQYF.

This clone was counted only a few times. The rearrangement links TRBV7-9 to TRBJ1-1; tentatively, D is TRBD1 (6 bases). The germline V gene encodes CDR1 SEHNR and CDR2 FQNEAQ (reference sequence). Trimming left V 5 bases short and J 8 bases short, with 21 bases between. The CDR3 extends over 15 amino acids. The CDR3 spells CASSGGVGPVVEAFF. CDR3 bases: TGTGCCAGCAGCGGGGGCGTGGGGCCAGTCGTAGAAGCTTTCTTT.

The V gene is TRBV19, the J gene TRBJ2-2, with 14 nucleotides matching TRBD2. J lost 6 bases, V lost 11 bases, and 11 bases had no gene match. CDR1 is LNHDA, CDR2 SQIVND, per germline (reference sequence). The CDR3 is made up of 16 amino acids. The CDR3 reads CASGTSGGRGAGELFF. The CDR3 DNA sequence: TGTGCCTCCGGGACTAGCGGGGGTCGTGGTGCCGGGGAGCTGTTTTTT.

The chain is built from TRBV11-2 and TRBJ2-2, with D hard to call. V was pared by 5 bases and J by 4 bases, with 11 bases between. This CDR3 spans 14 amino acids. Germline CDR1 is SGHAT and CDR2 is FQNNGV. The CDR3: CASSPTVPTGELFF. For the CDR3, the DNA is TGTGCCAGCAGCCCCACAGTTCCCACCGGGGAGCTGTTTTTT.

The chain recombines TRBV5-1 with TRBJ2-1, with D possibly TRBD2 on 6 matching bases. V lost 5 bases and J 3 bases, leaving 12 bases between the germline ends. From germline, CDR1 is SGHRS and CDR2 YFSETQ. There are 14 residues in the CDR3. CDR3 region: CASSGSGGYNEQFF. The CDR3 DNA reads as TGCGCCAGCAGTGGGTCCGGGGGCTACAATGAGCAGTTCTTC.

There are a few counts of this clone. The chain uses TRBV6-5 and TRBJ2-7; 8 bases map to TRBD1. CDR3 length: 16 residues. Germline V lookup: CDR1 MNHEY, CDR2 SVGAGI. J was trimmed by 5 bases and V by 2 bases; bases with no gene match: 11. CDR3 residues: CASSYTGGGRGNEQYF. In DNA, the CDR3 is TGTGCCAGCAGTTACACAGGGGGTGGCCGAGGAAACGAGCAGTACTTC.

This clone was picked up a small number of times. V and J are TRBV19 and TRBJ2-1; TRBD1 might be the D (5 bases). The CDR3 has 15 amino acids. V was cut by 3 bases and J by 0 bases, with 9 bases left in between. Germline lookup yields CDR1 LNHDA and CDR2 SQIVND (reference sequence). DNA for the CDR3: TGTGCCAGTAGTATTCGTGGGGCCTCCTACAATGAGCAGTTCTTC. Translation gives CASSIRGASYNEQFF. The full variable domain, in which reference TRBV19 and TRBJ2-1 provide the parts outside the CDR3, is DGGITQSPKYLFRKEGQNVTLSCEQNLNHDAMYWYRQDPGQGLRLIYYSQIVNDFQKGDIAEGYSVSREKKESFPLTVTSAQKNPTAFYLCASSIRGASYNEQFFGPGTRLTVL.

The chain joins TRBV2 to TRBJ1-1, with TRBD1 matching 7 bases. The V gene end was trimmed by 3 bases and the J gene end by 10 bases; junction bases not matched to a gene: 5. Germline V lookup: CDR1 SNHLY, CDR2 FYNNEI. This CDR3 spans 12 amino acids. The CDR3 reads CASSETGRGAFF. CDR3 DNA: TGTGCCAGCAGTGAGACAGGGAGAGGAGCTTTCTTT.

This rearrangement joins TRBV7-2 to TRBJ2-7; D may be TRBD2 (6 bases). V lost 3 bases, J lost 4 bases, and 16 bases lay in between. The CDR3 runs to 15 residues. CDR1 is SGHTA, CDR2 FQGNSA, per germline. Here the CDR3 reads CASSFSGTRFYEQYF. In DNA form, the CDR3 reads TGTGCCAGCAGCTTCTCCGGGACTCGCTTTTACGAGCAGTACTTC.

The rearrangement links TRBV11-3 to TRBJ2-3; no clear D gene. The ends were cut back, 1 base at V and 8 bases at J, with 7 bases in the middle. The CDR3 extends over 12 amino acids. Germline V gene sequence: CDR1 SGHNT, CDR2 YENEEA. DNA for the CDR3: TGTGCCAGCAGCTTAGTCGGCGGTACGCAGTATTTT. Its protein product is CASSLVGGTQYF.

In its sample, this clone was seen a few times. The V call is TRBV2, the J call TRBJ2-2; unclear D gene. The CDR3 covers 15 residues. The V and J ends lost 4 bases and 6 bases respectively, with 15 bases between them. In germline, CDR1 is SNHLY, CDR2 FYNNEI. CDR3 residues: CASSVESNVAGELFF. CDR3 nucleotide sequence: TGTGCCAGCAGTGTTGAATCTAACGTGGCCGGGGAGCTGTTTTTT.

The chain is built from TRBV6-6 and TRBJ2-5, with 9 bases aligning to TRBD2. The germline V gene encodes CDR1 MNHNY and CDR2 SVGAGI (reference sequence). V lost 8 bases to trimming and J lost 3 bases; unmatched junction nucleotides: 10. The CDR3 has 15 amino acids. This CDR3 reads CASHERGEPEETQYF. DNA of the CDR3: TGTGCCAGCCACGAGCGGGGGGAACCGGAAGAGACCCAGTACTTC.

This clone was seen just once. The chain is built from TRBV29-1 and TRBJ1-1, with D perhaps TRBD1 (5 bases). In germline, CDR1 is SQVTM, CDR2 ANQGSEA. Trimming took 4 bases from V and 0 from J, leaving 9 bases between them. The CDR3 has 13 residues. The chain's CDR3 is CSVGQIMNTEAFF. CDR3 nucleotides: TGCAGCGTTGGACAGATTATGAACACTGAAGCTTTCTTT.

V gene TRBV6-1 combines with J gene TRBJ2-7, with TRBD1 identical over 9 bases. Germline CDR1 reads MNHNS; CDR2 reads SASEGT. V lost 0 bases, J lost 5 bases, and 5 bases stayed unmatched. The length of the CDR3 is 15 residues. The DNA of the CDR3 is TGTGCCAGCAGTGAAGCGCCTGGACAGGGGAACGAGCAGTACTTC. Translated: CASSEAPGQGNEQYF.

The chain has TRBV2 and TRBJ1-2; 9 bases agree with TRBD1. This CDR3 is 13 amino acids long. The V gene's germline CDR1 is SNHLY and CDR2 FYNNEI. The junction had 9 bases not matched to a gene; V was cut back by 6 bases and J by 10 bases. Here the CDR3 reads CASRRDRDEYYTF. DNA of the CDR3: TGTGCCAGCAGGAGGGACAGGGATGAGTACTACACCTTC.

The V and J genes are TRBV11-2 and TRBJ2-5; 11 nucleotides line up with TRBD2. CDR3 size: 17 residues. V dropped 5 bases and J dropped 4; count of bases not matched to a gene: 12. Germline V gives CDR1 SGHAT, CDR2 FQNNGV. CDR3 bases: TGTGCCAGCAGCGTAGGGGGGGCTAGCGGGAGGAGAGAGACCCAGTACTTC. Translation: CASSVGGASGRRETQYF.

This rearrangement joins TRBV10-2 to TRBJ2-7; the D gene could be TRBD1 or TRBD2 (6 bases each). The CDR3 runs to 13 residues. Germline-derived CDR1 and CDR2 are WSHSY and SAAADI. V was pared by 6 bases and J by 3 bases, with 12 bases between. This CDR3 is CASSLGGGYEQYV. For the CDR3, the DNA is TGCGCCAGCAGCCTCGGAGGGGGCTACGAGCAGTACGTC.

The CDR3 region has the DNA TGCAGCGTCGGTTTGGGCGGGAGTAGCTACGAGCAGTACTTC. Translated: CSVGLGGSSYEQYF. V and J are TRBV29-1 and TRBJ2-7; 7 bases are shared with TRBD2. This CDR3 is built from 14 residues. Germline loops: CDR1 SQVTM, CDR2 ANQGSEA. The ends lost 6 bases at V and 3 bases at J; junction bases unmatched: 11.

This chain uses TRBV18 with TRBJ2-4; no definite D call. The germline gives CDR1 KGHSH, CDR2 LQKENI. The CDR3 totals 15 residues. V dropped 3 bases and J dropped 1 base, with 10 bases sitting between them. Here the CDR3 reads CASSPVGPAKNIQYF. The CDR3 region has the DNA TGTGCCAGCTCACCCGTGGGCCCTGCCAAAAACATTCAGTACTTC.

The V call is TRBV27, the J call TRBJ1-2; TRBD1 agrees at 8 bases. The V gene's germline CDR1 is MNHEY and CDR2 SMNVEV (reference sequence). The CDR3 consists of 13 residues. After removal of 4 bases from V and 6 bases from J, the junction contained 4 bases not matched to a gene. The CDR3: CASSSRDRNGYTF. The CDR3 nucleotides are TGTGCCAGCAGTTCCCGGGACAGGAATGGCTACACCTTC.

The count of this clone is one. The rearrangement uses TRBV4-1 and TRBJ2-1, with D possibly being TRBD1 (5 bases). Germline lookup yields CDR1 MGHRA and CDR2 YSYEKL. Trimming took 3 bases from V and 4 from J, leaving 19 bases between them. The CDR3 is 17 residues long. For the CDR3, the DNA is TGCGCCAGCAGCCATCGCCCGCAGACAGAGATTTACAATGAGCAGTTCTTC. Translation: CASSHRPQTEIYNEQFF.

The chain links TRBV19 to TRBJ1-2, with 9 bases fitting TRBD1. Germline V CDR1 and CDR2: LNHDA, SQIVND (reference sequence). The CDR3 is 13 amino acids. Losses at the gene ends were 4 bases for V and 6 bases for J; bases not matched to a gene: 3. The CDR3 loop is CASSRGQGHGYTF. In DNA, the CDR3 is TGTGCCAGTAGTAGGGGACAGGGCCATGGCTACACCTTC.

This clone has just one count. This rearrangement joins TRBV9 to TRBJ1-4; D perhaps matches TRBD1 (6 bases). The CDR3 is 15 residues long. The germline CDR1 and CDR2 sequences are SGDLS and YYNGEE. The V end was cut by 3 bases, the J end by 0 bases, with 9 bases between. CDR3 nucleotide sequence: TGTGCCAGCAGCGCCAGGGGAGCAACTAATGAAAAACTGTTTTTT. Translated, it gives CASSARGATNEKLFF.

The V and J genes are TRBV9 and TRBJ1-1; TRBD1 is a possible D gene (5 bases). Germline CDR1 reads SGDLS; CDR2 reads YYNGEE. Between the trimmed V and J ends, which lost 0 bases and 1 base, there was a span of 7 bases. The CDR3 extends over 14 amino acids. The CDR3 DNA reads TGTGCCAGCAGCGTAGGGGGCGCGAACACTGAAGCTTTCTTT. It specifies CASSVGGANTEAFF.